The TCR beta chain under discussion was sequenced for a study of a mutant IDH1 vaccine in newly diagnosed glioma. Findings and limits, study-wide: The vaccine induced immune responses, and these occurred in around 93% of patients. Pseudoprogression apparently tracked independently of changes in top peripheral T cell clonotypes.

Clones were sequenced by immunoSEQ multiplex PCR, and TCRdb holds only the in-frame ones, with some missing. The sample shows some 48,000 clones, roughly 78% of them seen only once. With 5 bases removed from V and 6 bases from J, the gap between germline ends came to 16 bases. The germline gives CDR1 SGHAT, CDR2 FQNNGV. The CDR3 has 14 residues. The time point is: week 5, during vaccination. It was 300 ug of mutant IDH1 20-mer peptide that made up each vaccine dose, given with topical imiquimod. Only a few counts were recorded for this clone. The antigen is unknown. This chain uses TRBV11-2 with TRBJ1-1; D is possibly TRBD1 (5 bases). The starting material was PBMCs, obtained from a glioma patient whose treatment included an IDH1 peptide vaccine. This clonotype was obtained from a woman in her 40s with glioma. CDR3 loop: CASSGGTRRAEAFF. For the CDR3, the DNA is TGTGCCAGCAGCGGGGGGACTAGGAGGGCTGAAGCTTTCTTT. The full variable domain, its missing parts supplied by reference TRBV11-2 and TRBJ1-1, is EAGVAQSPRYKIIEKRQSVAFWCNPISGHATLYWYQQILGQGPKLLIQFQNNGVVDDSQLPKDRFSAERLKGVDSTLKIQPAKLEDSAVYLCASSGGTRRAEAFFGQGTRLTVV.